This TCR beta chain was identified during a study of vaccination effects on CD4 cells after COVID-19. CDR3 size: 14 residues. V was pared by 4 bases and J by 9 bases, with 14 bases between. The germline V gene encodes CDR1 SGHRS and CDR2 YFSETQ. For this clone: Its antigen is unknown.

Following culture for approximately ten days, CD4+ T cells were isolated. The data were produced by immunoSEQ multiplex PCR, yet TCRdb's version contains in-frame clones alone and is incomplete. Here the sample spans 65,000 to 80,000 clones, around 77% being singletons. The input for sequencing was CD4+ T cells from PBMCs cultured without peptide, taken before COVID-19 vaccination. The TCR originated in a human donor who received a COVID-19 vaccine. The chain recombines TRBV5-1 with TRBJ1-6; D remains ambiguous. The CDR3 region has the DNA TGCGCCAGCAGCCTCGACATTTTGGGTTCACCCCTCCACTTT. Residues: CASSLDILGSPLHF.